The present entry profiles one TCR beta chain with its context. This receptor's antigen is unknown. Base-call qualities are not available, and no considerably larger clone is one nucleotide away. Libraries came from the immunoSEQ multiplex PCR assay. For most patients, genomic DNA was isolated with the Qiagen DNeasy Blood and Tissue Kit and sent frozen to Adaptive Biotechnologies for TCR sequencing. High-throughput TCR-beta CDR3 sequencing of genomic DNA from most patients was performed by Adaptive Biotechnologies. As for how the authors treated the data: TCR sequencing data were retrieved from Adaptive's ImmunoSEQ software for about 17 patients, whereas a few other patients were processed with MiXCR and VDJtools. To correct CD4 versus CD8 sorting errors, any sequence found in both subsets at a frequency ratio below 5:1 was removed. CDR3 nucleotide sequences shared by donor and recipient were removed because the origin of these sequences could not be assigned. To count as alloreactive, a clone needed at least 2-fold expansion over unstimulated cells and a minimum CFSE-low frequency of 0.002% (template counts) or 0.001% (read counts). Clones were considered mappable if detected in sequenced pre-transplant spleen, lymph node, or MLR CFSE-low populations of the donor or recipient. The cumulative frequency of alloreactive clones was calculated as a percentage of all sequences, weighted by copy number. The source is immuneACCESS, and TCRdb retained only in-frame sequences with V and J called. Part of the clones is not carried over; for the studies checked, unresolved V genes explain less than half of this, and the remainder is unexplained. The DNA was the basis for D and trimming; V, J and clone size are from that table. The sample includes tens of thousands of clones, with 80% to 90% observed a single time. Together, the top ten hold 0.55% to 0.8% of the sample.

This sample is drawn from a study of graft-versus-host responses after intestinal transplantation (dated by TCRdb to the early 2020s). The study in broad terms: The transplants that recipients received were multivisceral, liver-intestinal, or isolated intestinal. Anti-thymocyte globulin induction was given to all recipients, followed by maintenance tacrolimus and steroids for roughly 3 years. After intestinal transplantation, graft-versus-host and host-versus-graft alloreactive T cell clones in the graft, circulation and bone marrow were tracked using bulk TCR-beta CDR3 sequencing. Alloreactive clones were identified by sequencing pre-transplant mixed lymphocyte reaction products and comparing these products with unstimulated pre-transplant donor and recipient T cells. A cohort of approximately 24 intestinal transplant recipients, including one retransplant, was enrolled, and a few patients lacking pretransplant specimens were excluded. Donor T cell macrochimerism was defined as a peak of at least 4% donor T cells among recipient peripheral blood mononuclear cells. Rather than being sequenced by the commercial service, samples from a few later patients were sequenced in-house on an Illumina MiSeq and processed with MiXCR. General study outcomes and caveats: The relatively low number and heterogeneity of intestinal transplant patients limited the conclusions. High GvH to HvG T cell clonal ratios were observed in the allografts of patients with donor T cell macrochimerism. Early after transplant, peak levels of circulating GvH clones were associated with declines in HvG clones. GvH clones were detected in recipient bone marrow, and some of these GvH clones were observed earlier in ileal mucosa or blood, consistent with an intestinal mucosal origin.

The sample's time point label, in plain terms: cells obtained before transplantation from donor or recipient. CD3+CD4+ and CD3+CD8+ populations were FACS-sorted from unstimulated pre-transplant donor and recipient cells taken from spleen or lymph nodes. CDR1 is given as SGHTA and CDR2 as FQGNSA, both from the germline V gene. The cysteine opens and the phenylalanine closes a CDR3 of 13 amino acids. Only CDR3 DNA is held: 39 bases, read in frame from base 1. The V end loses 3 bases and the J end loses 8 bases, and a stretch of 12 bases separates them. The chain employs TRBV7-2 and TRBJ2-3; the D gene is possibly TRBD2, with 6 bases matching. The sample in question was unstimulated CD4+ T cells sorted from spleen or lymph node cells, obtained before transplant. The receptor was isolated from a human donor who was the organ donor for an intestinal transplant. The CDR3 sequence is CASSFADGGTQYF. The DNA sequence is as follows: TGTGCCAGCAGCTTCGCAGACGGGGGTACGCAGTATTTT.